The 12 T cell receptor beta chains below were found in one sample sequenced in a study of shared clonotypes between healthy human individuals. Profiling relied on immunoSEQ multiplex PCR, and the TCRdb table lists in-frame clones only, not all of them. The sample comprises some 1,600,000 clones, 98% of which are singletons, and about 0.45% rests with the top ten. Specimen: naive CD4+ T cells sorted from blood. Sample subset: CD45RA+ positively selected. These receptor sequences come from a man aged 30 to 45 in good health.

V and J are TRBV15 and TRBJ2-7, with D hard to call. The CDR3 extends over 15 amino acids. Germline V gene lookup returns CDR1 LNHNV and CDR2 YYDKDF (reference sequence). V lost 1 base to trimming and J lost 2 bases, with 12 bases between them. The CDR3 DNA reads as TGTGCCACCAGCAGAGGACCTCCACCAACCTACGAGCAGTACTTC. The encoded protein is CATSRGPPPTYEQYF.

The rearrangement joins TRBV29-1 to TRBJ2-5; 7 nucleotides agree with TRBD1. V lost 6 bases, J lost 5 bases, and 6 bases stayed unmatched. There are 12 residues in the CDR3. Germline CDR1 and CDR2: SQVTM and ANQGSEA. The chain's CDR3 is CSVGGQAETQYF. CDR3 DNA: TGCAGCGTAGGAGGACAGGCCGAGACCCAGTACTTC.

The chain links TRBV30 to TRBJ1-2; perhaps TRBD1 as D (5 bases). V lost 3 bases and J 2 bases, leaving 7 bases between the germline ends. Germline lookup yields CDR1 GTSNPN and CDR2 SVGIG (reference sequence). The CDR3 covers 12 residues. CDR3 loop: CAWRRQNYGYTF. CDR3 sequence (DNA): TGTGCCTGGAGACGACAGAACTATGGCTACACCTTC.

The rearrangement links TRBV19 to TRBJ2-1; weak D call: TRBD2 (6 bases). The CDR3 runs to 16 residues. Germline V gives CDR1 LNHDA, CDR2 SQIVND (reference sequence). V lost 2 bases to trimming and J lost 3 bases, with 14 bases between them. For the CDR3, the DNA is TGTGCCAGTAGTATACTCGGGGGAGGTTTCTACAATGAGCAGTTCTTC. Amino acid sequence: CASSILGGGFYNEQFF.

V and J are TRBV11-2 and TRBJ2-7; 7 nucleotides line up with TRBD1. Germline V CDR1 and CDR2: SGHAT, FQNNGV. The CDR3 is 14 amino acids. V gave up 1 base and J gave up 3 bases; unmatched junction bases: 3. The CDR3 DNA is TGTGCCAGCAGCTTAGGGGGACAGCTCTACGAGCAGTACTTC. Translated, it gives CASSLGGQLYEQYF.

The chain combines TRBV29-1 with TRBJ2-7, with 9 bases fitting TRBD2. The length of the CDR3 is 13 residues. The germline CDR1 and CDR2 sequences are SQVTM and ANQGSEA. The junction had 6 bases not matched to a gene; V was cut back by 6 bases and J by 3 bases. CDR3 in DNA: TGCAGCGTCCAGCGGGAGGCGAACTACGAGCAGTACTTC. As protein: CSVQREANYEQYF.

A remark on this clone: Additional DNA sequences in this sample encode the identical CDR3. V usage is TRBV7-9 and J usage is TRBJ2-7; D is undetermined. Trimming stripped 0 bases from V and 0 bases from J, with 12 bases between. Germline-derived CDR1 and CDR2 are SEHNR and FQNEAQ (reference sequence). The CDR3 length is 16 residues. This CDR3 reads CASSLAHPGYSYEQYF. The CDR3 coding sequence is TGTGCCAGCAGCTTAGCGCATCCGGGCTACTCCTACGAGCAGTACTTC.

V usage is TRBV7-3 and J usage is TRBJ2-1; 7 bases fit TRBD1. Germline V lookup: CDR1 SGHTA, CDR2 FQGTGA. CDR3 length: 16 residues. With 1 base clipped from V and 3 bases from J, the junction kept 6 bases outside the gene matches. In nucleotides, the CDR3 is TGTGCCAGCAGCTTAAGCGGCAGGGGGAGCTACAATGAGCAGTTCTTC. Residues: CASSLSGRGSYNEQFF. Combining the CDR3 with reference TRBV7-3 and TRBJ2-1 gives the whole variable domain GAGVSQTPSNKVTEKGKYVELRCDPISGHTALYWYRQSLGQGPEFLIYFQGTGAADDSGLPNDRFFAVRPEGSVSTLKIQRTERGDSAVYLCASSLSGRGSYNEQFFGPGTRLTVL.

This clone was recorded only once. V and J are TRBV19 and TRBJ1-5, with 7 bases matching TRBD1. J lost 4 bases, V lost 3 bases, and 6 bases had no gene match. The CDR3 consists of 15 residues. Germline CDR1 is LNHDA and CDR2 is SQIVND (reference sequence). DNA for the CDR3: TGTGCCAGTAGTATTGACAGGGATAGGAATCAGCCCCAGCATTTT. Translated, it gives CASSIDRDRNQPQHF.

The CDR3 here is CATRTGFDTEAFF. CDR3 bases: TGTGCCACCAGGACAGGCTTTGACACTGAAGCTTTCTTT. This rearrangement joins TRBV10-3 to TRBJ1-1, with 7 nucleotides matching TRBD1. CDR1 and CDR2 from the germline V gene are ENHRY and SYGVKD. Germline trimming cut 10 bases from V and 3 bases from J; bases unmatched to any gene: 8. The CDR3 spans 13 residues.

The rearrangement uses TRBV28 and TRBJ1-1; D ambiguous. The length of the CDR3 is 13 residues. CDR1 is MDHEN and CDR2 is SYDVKM in the germline V gene. V lost 9 bases to trimming and J lost 2 bases, with 13 bases between them. The DNA for the CDR3 is TGTGCCAGTGAGCGGAACTTCAACACTGAAGCTTTCTTT. Its protein product is CASERNFNTEAFF.

The CDR3 DNA is TGTGCCAGCAGCTTGAGCGGGAGGCCCTACAATGAGCAGTTCTTC. It is translated as CASSLSGRPYNEQFF. The V call is TRBV7-2, the J call TRBJ2-1; 9 positions match TRBD2. The CDR3 consists of 15 residues. V shed 3 bases and J 2 bases; nucleotides not matched to a gene: 2. CDR1 SGHTA and CDR2 FQGNSA come from the germline V gene.